A single sample gave rise to the 30 T cell receptor beta chains below, sequenced in a study of blood T cell repertoires in COVID-19. Method: immunoSEQ multiplex PCR; TCRdb's copy keeps in-frame clones and lacks some. The sample has more than 120,000 clones, approximately 80% seen once; the top ten hold about 5%. Sequencing was done on a sample of peripheral blood. Receptor source: a human donor in a cohort sampled during active COVID-19.

The CDR3 sequence is CASSLGAGLGDEKLFF. For the CDR3, the DNA is TGTGCCAGCAGTTTGGGCGCCGGACTTGGGGATGAAAAACTGTTTTTT. The chain uses TRBV28 and TRBJ1-4, with no clear D. This CDR3 region has 16 residues. V was trimmed by 3 bases and J by 6 bases, leaving 17 bases between them. Per germline, CDR1 MDHEN and CDR2 SYDVKM. Full variable domain (rest looked up from reference TRBV28 and TRBJ1-4): DVKVTQSSRYLVKRTGEKVFLECVQDMDHENMFWYRQDPGLGLRLIYFSYDVKMKEKGDIPEGYSVSREKKERFSLILESASTNQTSMYLCASSLGAGLGDEKLFFGSGTQLSVL.

The gene calls are TRBV7-8 and TRBJ2-3; perhaps TRBD2 as D (7 bases). This CDR3 has 17 amino acids. Germline CDR1 and CDR2: SGHVS and FQNEAQ. Trimming cost V 2 bases and J 2 bases, with 17 bases left between them. The CDR3 bases are TGTGCCAGCAGCTTATTTTCGGGGGGCGATTCCACAGATACGCAGTATTTT. Protein: CASSLFSGGDSTDTQYF.

The chain joins TRBV12-2 to TRBJ1-1. TRBV12-2 corresponds to a pseudogene. The CDR3 is 20 amino acids. The CDR3 DNA sequence: TGTGCAAGTCGCTCCCTGCGGCGGGGGGGAGGGTGTCAGTTGAACACTGAAGCTTTCTTT. It translates to CASRSLRRGGGCQLNTEAFF.

The CDR3 bases are TGTGCCAGCAGCTTAGCGCAGATCGCAGGAGGGCTAGACAATGAGCAGTTCTTC. It translates to CASSLAQIAGGLDNEQFF. The chain carries TRBV7-6 and TRBJ2-1, with D perhaps matching TRBD2 (6 bases). The germline V gene has CDR1 SGHVS and CDR2 FNYEAQ. V was cut by 0 bases and J by 5 bases, with 20 bases left in between. CDR3 length: 18 residues. The full variable domain, in which reference TRBV7-6 and TRBJ2-1 provide the parts outside the CDR3, is GAGVSQSPRYKVTKRGQDVALRCDPISGHVSLYWYRQALGQGPEFLTYFNYEAQQDKSGLPNDRFSAERPEGSISTLTIQRTEQRDSAMYRCASSLAQIAGGLDNEQFFGPGTRLTVL.

V and J are TRBV2 and TRBJ1-2, with 7 bases aligning to TRBD1. The CDR3 covers 14 residues. The V gene end was trimmed by 1 base and the J gene end by 4 bases; junction bases not matched to a gene: 3. Germline CDR1 reads SNHLY; CDR2 reads FYNNEI. CDR3 bases: TGTGCCAGCAGTGAAGGGAGACAGGGCTATGGCTACACCTTC. Residues: CASSEGRQGYGYTF.

The chain employs TRBV15 and TRBJ1-1, with 9 nucleotides matching TRBD1. Germline V gives CDR1 LNHNV, CDR2 YYDKDF (reference sequence). The CDR3 is 15 residues long. V lost 1 base, J lost 3 bases, and 3 bases stayed unmatched. CDR3 protein: CATSRGTGGYTEAFF. As DNA, the CDR3 is TGTGCCACCAGCAGAGGAACAGGGGGCTACACTGAAGCTTTCTTT.

The V and J genes are TRBV12-3 or TRBV12-4 and TRBJ2-7; 7 bases align to TRBD1. The V and J ends lost 4 bases and 6 bases, in that order; junction bases with no gene match: 0. This CDR3 has 11 amino acids. The CDR3 loop reads CASSWTGEQYF. The CDR3 coding sequence is TGTGCCAGCAGTTGGACAGGCGAGCAGTACTTC.

V usage is TRBV7-6 and J usage is TRBJ2-7; D gene unclear. V was shortened by 1 base and J by 3 bases, with 10 bases between the two germline ends. CDR1 is SGHVS and CDR2 is FNYEAQ in the germline V gene. CDR3 length equals 14 residues. Here the CDR3 reads CASSLGEADYEQYF. CDR3 bases: TGTGCCAGCAGCTTAGGAGAGGCAGACTACGAGCAGTACTTC.

V usage is TRBV11-2 and J usage is TRBJ2-7, with D perhaps matching TRBD1 (5 bases). Germline-derived CDR1 and CDR2 are SGHAT and FQNNGV. Trimming cost V 5 bases and J 6 bases, with 14 bases left between them. CDR3 length: 13 residues. CDR3 amino acids: CASSQDTSPEQYF. Written as DNA, the CDR3 is TGTGCCAGCAGCCAGGACACATCACCCGAGCAGTACTTC.

The chain employs TRBV28 and TRBJ2-2; 10 bases are a match to TRBD2. V lost 5 bases, J lost 5 bases, and 8 bases stayed unmatched. CDR1 MDHEN and CDR2 SYDVKM come from the germline V gene. CDR3 size: 16 residues. As DNA, the CDR3 is TGTGCCAGCAGTGAGGGCAGCGGGAGGGGTACCGGGGAGCTGTTTTTT. Amino acid sequence: CASSEGSGRGTGELFF.

This clone was seen a few times. The CDR3 region is CASSPGRGQTYNEQFF. CDR3 DNA: TGTGCCAGCAGTCCCGGGAGGGGGCAGACATACAATGAGCAGTTCTTC. This chain links TRBV27 with TRBJ2-1; possibly TRBD2 for D (8 bases). Germline lookup yields CDR1 MNHEY and CDR2 SMNVEV (reference sequence). Trimming took off 5 bases at V and 4 bases at J, with 18 bases between the two ends. CDR3 size: 16 residues.

This chain joins TRBV6-5 and TRBJ1-4, with a weak D call TRBD1 (6 bases). V was shortened by 6 bases and J by 8 bases, with 16 bases between the two germline ends. Looked up from germline, CDR1 is MNHEY and CDR2 is SVGAGI. This CDR3 is built from 14 residues. CDR3 amino acids: CASSRLTGEEKLFF. The DNA for the CDR3 is TGTGCCAGCAGCCGATTGACAGGAGAGGAAAAACTGTTTTTT.

The rearrangement links TRBV19 to TRBJ1-5, with D maybe TRBD1 (6 bases). The CDR3 sequence is 14 residues long. The ends were cut back, 7 bases at V and 7 bases at J, with 17 bases in the middle. Germline lookup yields CDR1 LNHDA and CDR2 SQIVND (reference sequence). The CDR3: CASIKTGSTQPQHF. CDR3 sequence (DNA): TGTGCCAGTATCAAGACAGGATCGACCCAGCCCCAGCATTTT.

This sequence joins TRBV7-9 and TRBJ1-1; no definite D call. The CDR3 consists of 14 residues. CDR1 is SEHNR and CDR2 is FQNEAQ in the germline V gene (reference sequence). The germline V and J ends were trimmed by 1 base and 1 base, with 7 bases remaining between them. CDR3 protein: CASSLDLGNTEAFF. The CDR3 DNA is TGTGCCAGCAGCTTAGATCTCGGGAACACTGAAGCTTTCTTT.

The chain carries TRBV3-1 (or the pseudogene TRBV3-2) and TRBJ2-2; a weak D match, TRBD2 (6 bases). Trimming cost V 4 bases and J 11 bases, with 17 bases left between them. The length of the CDR3 is 14 residues. CDR1 LGHDT and CDR2 YNNKEL come from the germline V gene (reference sequence). CDR3 coding DNA: TGTGCCAGCAGCCGGCGGGACCCGGTCCCCGAGCTGTTTTTT. Its protein is CASSRRDPVPELFF.

The chain couples TRBV5-5 to TRBJ2-3, with D hard to call. Germline CDR1 and CDR2: SGHKS and YYEKEE (reference sequence). V lost 6 bases to trimming and J lost 4 bases, with 6 bases between them. The CDR3 consists of 11 residues. The CDR3 sequence: CASTSADTQYF. In DNA form, the CDR3 reads TGTGCCAGCACCAGTGCAGATACGCAGTATTTT. Filled out from reference TRBV5-5 and TRBJ2-3, the complete variable domain reads DAGVTQSPTHLIKTRGQQVTLRCSPISGHKSVSWYQQVLGQGPQFIFQYYEKEERGRGNFPDRFSARQFPNYSSELNVNALLLGDSALYLCASTSADTQYFGPGTRLTVL.

The chain uses TRBV9 and TRBJ2-3, with D possibly TRBD2 on 5 matching bases. V dropped 2 bases and J dropped 0 bases, with 13 bases sitting between them. This CDR3 comprises 16 residues. CDR1 and CDR2 from the germline V gene are SGDLS and YYNGEE. CDR3 region: CASSVGIVTSTDTQYF. DNA of the CDR3: TGTGCCAGCAGCGTCGGGATCGTCACTAGCACAGATACGCAGTATTTT.

The J gene is TRBJ2-5, the V gene TRBV25-1; 7 bases fit TRBD1. The germline V gene has CDR1 MGHDK and CDR2 SYGVNS. J was trimmed by 0 bases and V by 6 bases; bases with no gene match: 10. The CDR3 spans 16 residues. In DNA form, the CDR3 reads TGTGCCAGCAGGGCTTACGGGACAGTAGACCAAGAGACCCAGTACTTC. This sequence encodes CASRAYGTVDQETQYF.

The chain has TRBV2 and TRBJ2-5; 10 bases are a match to TRBD2. CDR1 and CDR2 from the germline V gene are SNHLY and FYNNEI. The ends lost 6 bases at V and 0 bases at J; junction bases unmatched: 1. The CDR3 length is 14 residues. The CDR3 sequence: CASRLAGYQETQYF. The DNA for the CDR3 is TGTGCCAGCAGACTAGCGGGGTACCAAGAGACCCAGTACTTC. The complete variable domain, with remaining parts taken from reference TRBV2 and TRBJ2-5, reads EPEVTQTPSHQVTQMGQEVILRCVPISNHLYFYWYRQILGQKVEFLVSFYNNEISEKSEIFDDQFSVERPDGSNFTLKIRSTKLEDSAMYFCASRLAGYQETQYFGPGTRLLVL.

The V and J genes are TRBV7-3 and TRBJ2-5; 10 positions match TRBD2. The junction had 2 bases not matched to a gene; V was cut back by 6 bases and J by 1 base. The germline V gene encodes CDR1 SGHTA and CDR2 FQGTGA. CDR3 size: 14 residues. In nucleotides, the CDR3 is TGTGCCAGCAGTCAGCGGGGGGGCCAAGAGACCCAGTACTTC. Translating it yields CASSQRGGQETQYF.

This chain joins TRBV29-1 and TRBJ1-1; D is undetermined. The CDR3 has 12 amino acids. Germline CDR1 SQVTM, CDR2 ANQGSEA. V lost 8 bases and J 3 bases, leaving 13 bases between the germline ends. The CDR3 nucleotides read TGCAGCTCCCGGAGGGCCTACACTGAAGCTTTCTTT. Amino acids: CSSRRAYTEAFF.

This rearrangement joins TRBV20-1 to TRBJ2-5; no clear D. The ends were cut back, 1 base at V and 4 bases at J, with 4 bases in the middle. The CDR3 has 11 amino acids. Germline V gene sequence: CDR1 DFQATT, CDR2 SNEGSKA (reference sequence). The CDR3 DNA follows: TGCAGTGCTAGAGTCCGAGAGACCCAGTACTTC. Protein product: CSARVRETQYF.

In its sample, this clone was seen a few times. The gene calls are TRBV7-8 and TRBJ1-5, with TRBD1 as a possible D gene (6 bases). Germline assignment: CDR1 SGHVS and CDR2 FQNEAQ. The CDR3 runs 16 residues. V dropped 3 bases and J dropped 0 bases, with 12 bases sitting between them. CDR3 bases: TGTGCCAGCAGCTTCGGGACACTTTATAGCAATCAGCCCCAGCATTTT. It specifies CASSFGTLYSNQPQHF.

This chain uses TRBV14 with TRBJ1-2; no definite D call. CDR1 and CDR2 from the germline V gene are SGHDN and FVKESK. Trimming removed 4 bases at V and 3 bases at J, with 6 bases between. The CDR3 extends over 12 amino acids. CDR3 residues: CASSPGYYGYTF. The CDR3 bases are TGTGCCAGCAGCCCAGGATACTATGGCTACACCTTC.

The chain couples TRBV5-1 to TRBJ2-7; a possible D gene is TRBD2 (6 bases). The germline CDR1 and CDR2 sequences are SGHRS and YFSETQ. The V end was cut by 4 bases, the J end by 0 bases, with 11 bases between. This CDR3 contains 14 residues. The CDR3 nucleotides are TGCGCCAGCAGCCCGGGGGACGGCTCCTACGAGCAGTACGTC. It specifies CASSPGDGSYEQYV.

This clone was observed a handful of times. V usage is TRBV5-1 and J usage is TRBJ1-1; unclear D gene. Trimming stripped 0 bases from V and 0 bases from J, with 12 bases between. Germline V CDR1 and CDR2: SGHRS, YFSETQ. This CDR3 is built from 16 residues. CDR3: CASSLALEGVNTEAFF. DNA of the CDR3: TGCGCCAGCAGCTTGGCCTTGGAGGGTGTGAACACTGAAGCTTTCTTT. Together with reference TRBV5-1 and TRBJ1-1, the CDR3 gives the full variable domain: KAGVTQTPRYLIKTRGQQVTLSCSPISGHRSVSWYQQTPGQGLQFLFEYFSETQRNKGNFPGRFSGRQFSNSRSEMNVSTLELGDSALYLCASSLALEGVNTEAFFGQGTRLTVV.

This clone was observed once. The J gene is TRBJ1-6, the V gene TRBV28; D is unresolved. V was pared by 5 bases and J by 4 bases, with 6 bases between. This CDR3 has 13 residues. The germline gives CDR1 MDHEN, CDR2 SYDVKM. CDR3 loop: CASSLGYNSPLHF. The DNA for the CDR3 is TGTGCCAGCAGTCTCGGTTATAATTCACCCCTCCACTTT.

J is TRBJ2-1 and V is TRBV3-1 (or the pseudogene TRBV3-2); 8 bases are a match to TRBD2. CDR1 LGHDT and CDR2 YNNKEL come from the germline V gene (reference sequence). The CDR3 spans 19 residues. V gave up 0 bases and J gave up 9 bases; unmatched junction bases: 19. CDR3 sequence reads: CASSQERGSGRALLFEQFF. The CDR3 bases are TGTGCCAGCAGCCAAGAAAGGGGGAGCGGGAGAGCCCTCCTTTTTGAGCAGTTCTTC.

The chain couples TRBV28 to TRBJ1-2, with D tentatively TRBD1 (5 bases). The CDR3 extends over 15 amino acids. CDR1 is MDHEN, CDR2 SYDVKM, per germline. Trimming took 4 bases from V and 3 from J, leaving 15 bases between them. This CDR3 reads CASSSTGGRDYGYTF. As DNA, the CDR3 is TGTGCCAGCAGTTCCACCGGGGGGAGGGACTATGGCTACACCTTC.

V is TRBV19 and J is TRBJ2-1; TRBD2 aligns across 13 bases. The germline V gene encodes CDR1 LNHDA and CDR2 SQIVND (reference sequence). The trim removed 5 bases at V and 4 bases at J, leaving 5 bases unmatched. This CDR3 spans 16 amino acids. Here the CDR3 DNA reads TGTGCCAGTAGTGCAAGACTAGCGGGAGGTTACAATGAGCAGTTCTTC. Protein sequence: CASSARLAGGYNEQFF.